These 8 T cell receptor beta chains originate from one sample sequenced in a study of blood T cell repertoires in COVID-19 (dated by TCRdb to about 2020). The library came from the immunoSEQ multiplex PCR assay. TCRdb retrieved this table from immuneACCESS and kept in-frame rearrangements only. Not all clones are present; in checked studies, unresolved V genes account for under half, and no reason is known for the remainder. The sample data list 120,000 or so clones, and 88% of these were observed just once. The ten largest clonotypes hold 1% to 1.5% of the sample. Sequenced material: peripheral blood. Every receptor here comes from a woman aged 80 or older with acute or convalescent COVID-19.

This clone was seen once. The chain couples TRBV7-2 to TRBJ2-5; 9 bases are a match to TRBD2. Trimming at V came to 1 base and at J to 4 bases, leaving 7 bases not matched to a gene. Germline V gives CDR1 SGHTA, CDR2 FQGNSA. This CDR3 has 16 residues. CDR3 coding DNA: TGTGCCAGCAGCTTAGATGGCGGGGGGGCAGCAGAGACCCAGTACTTC. Its protein product is CASSLDGGGAAETQYF. The variable domain in full, with the rest retrieved from reference TRBV7-2 and TRBJ2-5, is GAGVSQSPSNKVTEKGKDVELRCDPISGHTALYWYRQSLGQGLEFLIYFQGNSAPDKSGLPSDRFSAERTGGSVSTLTIQRTQQEDSAVYLCASSLDGGGAAETQYFGPGTRLLVL.

This clone was recorded only once. V gene TRBV6-5 combines with J gene TRBJ1-1; the D gene is possibly TRBD1 (6 bases). This CDR3 region has 15 residues. V was trimmed by 7 bases and J by 4 bases, leaving 19 bases between them. Germline CDR1 is MNHEY and CDR2 is SVGAGI. In DNA form, the CDR3 reads TGTGCCAGCATCCCCCAACAGGGACGGGGCACTGAAGCTTTCTTT. This codes for CASIPQQGRGTEAFF.

This chain links TRBV3-1 (or the pseudogene TRBV3-2) with TRBJ2-5; 8 nucleotides agree with TRBD2. CDR1 and CDR2 (germline): LGHDT, YNNKEL (reference sequence). V dropped 4 bases and J dropped 4; count of bases not matched to a gene: 2. CDR3 length: 13 residues. CDR3 nucleotide sequence: TGTGCCAGCAGCCCGGCGGGGGGAGAGACCCAGTACTTC. It is translated as CASSPAGGETQYF.

The V gene is TRBV4-2, the J gene TRBJ1-4; 9 bases line up with TRBD1. V shed 4 bases and J 7 bases; nucleotides not matched to a gene: 7. The CDR3 contains 15 residues. Germline lookup yields CDR1 LGHNA and CDR2 YNFKEQ. The CDR3 loop reads CASSPATGGFEKLFF. CDR3 coding DNA: TGTGCCAGCAGCCCGGCGACAGGGGGTTTTGAAAAACTGTTTTTT.

The genes are TRBV4-2 and TRBJ2-2; 9 bases align to TRBD2. The CDR3 loop spans 17 amino acids. After removal of 3 bases from V and 6 bases from J, the junction contained 11 bases not matched to a gene. In germline, CDR1 is LGHNA, CDR2 YNFKEQ. The CDR3 DNA reads TGTGCCAGCAGCCAGGGGACCCTAGCGGGATATTCCGGGGAGCTGTTTTTT. This sequence encodes CASSQGTLAGYSGELFF.

This clone has just a few counts. J is TRBJ1-5 and V is TRBV27, with unresolved D. Germline CDR1 and CDR2: MNHEY and SMNVEV (reference sequence). The CDR3 extends over 16 amino acids. V lost 5 bases to trimming and J lost 7 bases, with 21 bases between them. CDR3 amino acids: CASSMGGGSVLQPQHF. The CDR3 nucleotides are TGTGCCAGCAGTATGGGTGGCGGTTCTGTTTTACAGCCCCAGCATTTT.

V and J are TRBV2 and TRBJ2-2; maybe TRBD1 (6 bases). This CDR3 spans 16 amino acids. V gave up 4 bases and J gave up 5 bases, with 17 bases separating them. From germline, CDR1 is SNHLY and CDR2 FYNNEI. CDR3 nucleotide sequence: TGTGCCAGCAGTGGGGGGATGCGACAGGCGACCGGGGAGCTGTTTTTT. Translated, it gives CASSGGMRQATGELFF. The whole variable domain, remainder taken from reference TRBV2 and TRBJ2-2, is EPEVTQTPSHQVTQMGQEVILRCVPISNHLYFYWYRQILGQKVEFLVSFYNNEISEKSEIFDDQFSVERPDGSNFTLKIRSTKLEDSAMYFCASSGGMRQATGELFFGEGSRLTVL.

This chain links TRBV4-1 with TRBJ1-2; D is unresolved. This CDR3 is built from 15 residues. Germline CDR1 is MGHRA and CDR2 is YSYEKL. Trimming removed 0 bases at V and 1 base at J, with 9 bases between. CDR3 protein: CASSQEPGNNYGYTF. The CDR3 DNA follows: TGCGCCAGCAGCCAAGAACCGGGTAATAACTATGGCTACACCTTC.